The 4 T cell receptor beta chains in this list originate from one sample, sequenced in a study of T cells in Graves' hyperthyroidism and ophthalmopathy. Amplified TCR beta CDR3 regions came from RNA transcripts. During a first-round RT-PCR of the TCR CDR3, the HTBI primer set was used. TCRdb passed the multiplex PCR reads through MiXCR, listing each CDR3 protein once. The table lists some 300,000 distinct CDR3 sequences, approximately 19% of them singletons, with under 45% in the top ten. The specimen sequenced was blood. The receptors were sampled from a middle-aged man with Graves' ophthalmopathy.

This chain uses TRBV28 with TRBJ2-7; D is undetermined. V was shortened by 9 bases and J by 0 bases, with 12 bases between the two germline ends. This CDR3 contains 13 residues. Germline-derived CDR1 and CDR2 are MDHEN and SYDVKM. This chain's CDR3 is CASCRPSSYEQYF. CDR3 DNA sequence: TGTGCCAGTTGTCGACCGAGCTCCTACGAGCAGTACTTC. Based on the CDR3 plus reference TRBV28 and TRBJ2-7, the full variable domain is DVKVTQSSRYLVKRTGEKVFLECVQDMDHENMFWYRQDPGLGLRLIYFSYDVKMKEKGDIPEGYSVSREKKERFSLILESASTNQTSMYLCASCRPSSYEQYFGPGTRLTVT.

In its sample, this clonotype was seen a few times. No conserved phenylalanine or tryptophan is present at the end of the CDR3, so a read error is the likely explanation. This chain links TRBV28 with TRBJ1-1; D not certain. Germline V gene sequence: CDR1 MDHEN, CDR2 SYDVKM. Trimming took off 4 bases at V and 6 bases at J, with 12 bases between the two ends. CDR3 length: 13 amino acids. The CDR3 spells CASSWSARPEAFV. CDR3 DNA: TGTGCCAGCAGTTGGTCGGCCCGTCCTGAAGCTTTCGTT.

The V call is TRBV20-1, the J call TRBJ1-2; TRBD1 is a possible D gene (5 bases). This CDR3 contains 14 residues. Germline-derived CDR1 and CDR2 are DFQATT and SNEGSKA (reference sequence). V lost 1 base to trimming and J lost 4 bases, with 13 bases between them. The CDR3 is CSARGMGGGYGYTF. The CDR3 region has the DNA TGCAGTGCTAGAGGGATGGGGGGAGGCTATGGCTACACCTTC.

On this clonotype itself: At one end, the junction sequence differs from germline, possibly due to a read error. The V call is TRBV13, the J call TRBJ1-4; perhaps TRBD1 as D (5 bases). Germline loops: CDR1 PRHDT, CDR2 FYEKMQ (reference sequence). This CDR3 comprises 16 residues. CDR3 residues: CASSLGNTRAAEKLFF. The CDR3 region has the DNA TGTGCCAGCAGCCTAGGCAATACCAGGGCGGCCGAAAAACTGTTTTTT.